This T cell receptor beta chain was sequenced for a study of T cells in Graves' hyperthyroidism and ophthalmopathy. The length of the CDR3 is 12 residues. Trimming pared 5 bases from V and 5 bases from J, leaving 8 bases between. Germline-derived CDR1 and CDR2 are SGHRS and YFSETQ. Amplified regions were TCR beta CDR3 sequences from RNA transcripts. Carried out on the TCR CDR3, a first-round RT-PCR used the HTBI primer set. One entry per CDR3 protein, called by TCRdb with MiXCR from the multiplex PCR reads. The data show more than 350,000 distinct CDR3 sequences, 14% to 15% seen once. The chain carries TRBV5-1 and TRBJ2-1; perhaps TRBD1 as D (5 bases). The TCR originated in a woman in her thirties with Graves' hyperthyroidism. The sample taken for sequencing was blood. CDR3 residues: CASRAGNNEQFF. The CDR3 DNA reads TGCGCCAGCAGGGCAGGGAACAATGAGCAGTTCTTC.